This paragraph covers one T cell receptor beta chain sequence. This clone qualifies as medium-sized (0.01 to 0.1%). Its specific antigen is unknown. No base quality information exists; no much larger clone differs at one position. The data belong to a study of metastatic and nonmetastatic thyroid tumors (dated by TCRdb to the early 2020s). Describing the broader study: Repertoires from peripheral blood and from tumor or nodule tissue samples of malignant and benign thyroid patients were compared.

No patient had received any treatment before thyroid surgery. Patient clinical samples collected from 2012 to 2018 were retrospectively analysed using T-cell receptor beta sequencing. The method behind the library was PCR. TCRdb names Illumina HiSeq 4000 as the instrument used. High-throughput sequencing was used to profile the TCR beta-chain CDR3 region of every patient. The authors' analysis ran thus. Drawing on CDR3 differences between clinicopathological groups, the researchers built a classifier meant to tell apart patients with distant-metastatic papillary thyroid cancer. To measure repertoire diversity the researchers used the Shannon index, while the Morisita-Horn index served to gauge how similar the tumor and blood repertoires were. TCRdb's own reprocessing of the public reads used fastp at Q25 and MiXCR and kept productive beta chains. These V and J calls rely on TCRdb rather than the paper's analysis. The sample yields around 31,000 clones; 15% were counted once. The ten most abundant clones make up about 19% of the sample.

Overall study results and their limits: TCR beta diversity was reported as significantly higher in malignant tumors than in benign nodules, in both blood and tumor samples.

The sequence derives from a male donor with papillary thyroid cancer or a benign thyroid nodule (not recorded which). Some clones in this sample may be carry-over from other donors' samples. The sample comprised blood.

The CDR3 region: CASTSSGEMNEQFF. In nucleotide form, the sequence is TGTGCCAGCACGTCGTCGGGAGAGATGAATGAGCAGTTCTTC. The V and J segments used are TRBV28 and TRBJ2-1, with TRBD2 tentatively as D gene (6 bases match). Including cysteine and phenylalanine, the CDR3 has 14 amino acids. The sequence is cut down to CDR3 DNA, 42 bases in frame from base 1. Deletion took 7 bases off V and 7 bases off J, with a span of 17 bases between the germline ends. Taken from the germline V gene, the CDR1 and CDR2 loops are MDHEN and SYDVKM.